This is a list of T cell receptor beta chains from one sample in a study of cytomegalovirus exposure and HLA in healthy donors. Assay used: immunoSEQ multiplex PCR; TCRdb lists only in-frame clones, some missing. This table holds some 120,000 clones, about 10% found once. Source material: PBMCs. Receptors originate from a woman younger than 30 in good health and CMV-seropositive. Each CDR3 is given with its conserved first and last residue. The D gene is left open where the match is weak. Not all rows give a size; the values are once, few, many and, for expanded clones, a class.

j_call | clone_size | d_call | v_call | cdr3_length | cdr3_aa | cdr3_nt
TRBJ1-1 | - | - | TRBV12-2 | 14 | CASRLWNRNTEAFF | TGTGCAAGTCGCCTTTGGAACAGGAACACTGAAGCTTTCTTT
TRBJ1-2 | - | - | TRBV6-5 | 12 | CASRWGGGGYTF | TGTGCCAGCAGATGGGGAGGTGGTGGCTACACCTTC
TRBJ2-6 | few | - | TRBV15 | 20 | CATSRLWSTALSSGANVLTF | TGTGCCACCAGCAGATTATGGTCGACAGCCCTTAGCTCTGGGGCCAACGTCCTGACTTTC
TRBJ1-3 | - | - | TRBV5-4 | 14 | CASSLGQAGNTIYF | TGTGCCAGCAGCTTGGGACAGGCTGGAAACACCATATATTTT
TRBJ2-5 | - | - | TRBV5-1 | 16 | CASSVTGTTAGETQYF | TGCGCCAGCAGCGTTACCGGGACCACCGCGGGGGAGACCCAGTACTTC
TRBJ2-1 | few | - | TRBV13 | 17 | CASSLGTTANSYNEQFF | TGTGCCAGCAGCTTAGGGACTACAGCTAACTCCTACAATGAGCAGTTCTTC
TRBJ2-4 | few | TRBD2 | TRBV4-1 | 21 | CASSQDFLTSGREKAKNIQYF | TGCGCCAGCAGCCAAGATTTCCTGACTAGCGGGAGAGAGAAAGCCAAAAACATTCAGTACTTC
TRBJ2-3 | - | - | TRBV30 | 12 | CAWSSSTPLSYF | TGTGCCTGGAGTTCCTCGACTCCTCTGTCGTATTTT
TRBJ2-2 | few | - | TRBV14 | 14 | CASSRNAGPGELFF | TGTGCCAGCAGTCGGAACGCGGGACCCGGGGAGCTGTTTTTT
TRBJ2-7 | few | - | TRBV7-8 | 12 | CASSLLQREQYF | TGTGCCAGCAGCTTACTCCAGCGGGAGCAGTACTTC
TRBJ1-5 | - | - | TRBV27 | 16 | CASKGGGVGGSQPQHF | TGTGCCAGCAAGGGTGGAGGCGTCGGAGGTTCTCAGCCCCAGCATTTT
TRBJ2-6 | few | - | TRBV6-5 | 15 | CASSDRHSGANVLTF | TGTGCCAGCAGCGACAGACACTCTGGGGCCAACGTCCTGACTTTC
TRBJ1-4 | - | - | TRBV2 | 16 | CASSRPQGTTNEKLFF | TGTGCCAGCAGTCGACCGCAGGGTACAACTAATGAAAAACTGTTTTTT
TRBJ1-4 | few | - | TRBV5-4 | 16 | CASSTQQGELGEKLFF | TGTGCCAGCAGCACGCAACAGGGAGAGTTGGGTGAAAAACTGTTTTTT
TRBJ2-7 | - | - | TRBV5-6 | 15 | CASSPRGLISYEQYF | TGTGCCAGCAGCCCGAGAGGACTCATTTCCTACGAGCAGTACTTC
TRBJ1-1 | - | TRBD1 | TRBV12-5 | 16 | CASGFLAGTGATEAFF | TGTGCTAGTGGTTTTCTTGCCGGGACAGGGGCCACTGAAGCTTTCTTT
TRBJ2-5 | few | - | TRBV4-1 | 15 | CASSQDYADQETQYF | TGCGCCAGCAGCCAAGATTACGCGGACCAAGAGACCCAGTACTTC
TRBJ1-2 | - | - | TRBV11-1 | 14 | CASSLTTDFYGYTF | TGTGCCAGCAGCTTAACGACTGATTTCTATGGCTACACCTTC
TRBJ2-3 | - | TRBD2 | TRBV27 | 14 | CASSFVGGRPKQYF | TGTGCCAGCAGTTTCGTTGGCGGGAGGCCGAAACAGTATTTT
TRBJ1-4 | few | - | TRBV27 | 15 | CASKVRPATNEKLFF | TGTGCCAGCAAGGTCAGGCCGGCAACTAATGAAAAACTGTTTTTT
TRBJ2-1 | few | - | TRBV7-6 | 15 | CASSLSGARYNEQFF | TGTGCCAGCAGCTTATCGGGAGCTAGGTACAATGAGCAGTTCTTC
TRBJ2-7 | few | - | TRBV28 | 12 | CASSLLYYEQYF | TGTGCCAGCAGTTTACTTTACTACGAGCAGTACTTC
TRBJ1-4 | few | - | TRBV7-9 | 14 | CASSSPPTNEKLFF | TGTGCCAGCAGCTCTCCCCCCACTAATGAAAAACTGTTTTTT